Presented here are 16 T cell receptor beta chains from one specimen sequenced in a study of PD-L1 blockade in urothelial cancer (TCRdb year 2017). The library was built by means of the immunoSEQ multiplex PCR assay. Imported from immuneACCESS, the table was reduced by TCRdb to in-frame sequences with V and J called. These copies leave out some clones; in studies compared against another copy, an unresolved V gene accounts for under half, and the cause of the remainder is not known. Across this sample there are about 87,000 clones, with about four fifths seen only once. The ten biggest clones cover more than 2% of the sample. The time point tag for this specimen amounts to: pretreatment peripheral blood. Here the sequenced sample was PBMCs, taken around atezolizumab (anti-PD-L1) treatment. These receptor sequences come from a man aged 60 to 75 with urothelial cancer.

The chain employs TRBV9 and TRBJ2-1, with TRBD2 identical over 8 bases. The germline V gene has CDR1 SGDLS and CDR2 YYNGEE. V trimming: 4 bases; J trimming: 13 bases; junction bases outside the gene matches: 7. This CDR3 region has 12 residues. In nucleotides, the CDR3 is TGTGCCAGCAGCACCGAGCGGGAGAACCAGTTCTTC. This codes for CASSTERENQFF.

The chain combines TRBV29-1 with TRBJ1-1; D is unresolved. V lost 4 bases and J lost 5, with 14 bases in between. The CDR3 is 13 residues long. The V gene's germline CDR1 is SQVTM and CDR2 ANQGSEA. DNA of the CDR3: TGCAGCGTTGTTTTGCAACCTAGGACTGAAGCTTTCTTT. It codes for CSVVLQPRTEAFF.

The genes are TRBV7-2 and TRBJ1-4; D is undetermined. V dropped 6 bases and J dropped 8 bases, with 16 bases sitting between them. The CDR3 extends over 14 amino acids. Germline V lookup: CDR1 SGHTA, CDR2 FQGNSA. The DNA for the CDR3 is TGTGCCAGCAGAGAGGGAAATGGAGGGGAAAAACTGTTTTTT. Translating it yields CASREGNGGEKLFF.

The rearrangement uses TRBV6-1 and TRBJ2-7; D is undetermined. Germline CDR1 is MNHNS and CDR2 is SASEGT. V shed 2 bases and J shed 3 bases, with 14 bases lying between them. CDR3 length: 15 residues. The CDR3 region is CASSESLARNYEQYF. CDR3 nucleotides: TGTGCCAGCAGTGAAAGTTTAGCCCGAAACTACGAGCAGTACTTC.

The chain has TRBV5-4 and TRBJ2-3; TRBD2 might be the D (5 bases). CDR3 length: 15 residues. Looked up from germline, CDR1 is SGHNT and CDR2 is YYREEE (reference sequence). The ends were cut back, 0 bases at V and 1 base at J, with 9 bases in the middle. CDR3 amino acids: CASSLAGLGTDTQYF. CDR3 nucleotide sequence: TGTGCCAGCAGCTTGGCGGGGTTGGGCACAGATACGCAGTATTTT.

The chain employs TRBV27 and TRBJ2-1; D is unresolved. V shed 5 bases and J shed 0 bases, with 11 bases lying between them. This CDR3 spans 15 amino acids. CDR1 and CDR2 (germline): MNHEY, SMNVEV (reference sequence). The CDR3 spells CASSVLSSSYNEQFF. The CDR3 nucleotides read TGTGCCAGCAGTGTCCTCTCGAGCTCCTACAATGAGCAGTTCTTC.

The rearrangement links TRBV18 to TRBJ1-5; TRBD1 aligns across 7 bases. The CDR3 contains 15 residues. V gave up 5 bases and J gave up 3 bases; unmatched junction bases: 7. Germline-derived CDR1 and CDR2 are KGHSH and LQKENI. CDR3 in amino acids: CASSDKGTDNQPQHF. Here the CDR3 DNA reads TGTGCCAGCTCAGACAAAGGGACAGACAATCAGCCCCAGCATTTT.

The chain recombines TRBV15 with TRBJ2-7; D call uncertain. Per germline, CDR1 LNHNV and CDR2 YYDKDF (reference sequence). This CDR3 contains 15 residues. V shed 0 bases and J shed 3 bases, with 12 bases lying between them. CDR3 sequence reads: CATSREPAAGYEQYF. The CDR3 DNA is TGTGCCACCAGCAGAGAACCGGCGGCTGGCTACGAGCAGTACTTC.

This chain links TRBV5-1 with TRBJ1-6; D may be TRBD1 (6 bases). CDR3 length equals 16 residues. The V end lost 5 bases, the J end lost 1 base, and 13 bases lay between the germline ends. Germline CDR1 SGHRS, CDR2 YFSETQ. CDR3: CASSGQPNSYNSPLHF. CDR3 in DNA: TGCGCCAGCAGTGGACAGCCGAATTCCTATAATTCACCCCTCCACTTT.

The J gene is TRBJ2-3, the V gene TRBV11-3; 11 bases match TRBD2. The CDR3 is made up of 16 amino acids. J was trimmed by 0 bases and V by 5 bases; bases with no gene match: 4. CDR1 SGHNT and CDR2 YENEEA come from the germline V gene. CDR3 nucleotides: TGTGCCAGCAGCACTGGGACTAGCGGTAGCACAGATACGCAGTATTTT. Translation gives CASSTGTSGSTDTQYF.

The rearrangement joins TRBV6-5 to TRBJ1-2; D is unclear. There are 14 residues in the CDR3. The V end lost 5 bases, the J end lost 7 bases, and 17 bases lay between the germline ends. Germline V gene sequence: CDR1 MNHEY, CDR2 SVGAGI. DNA of the CDR3: TGTGCCAGCAGTCCGGTCACAGAAGTATTTGGCTACACCTTC. Amino acids: CASSPVTEVFGYTF.

This rearrangement joins TRBV19 to TRBJ1-2; 8 bases match TRBD1. This CDR3 region has 13 residues. Germline CDR1 is LNHDA and CDR2 is SQIVND (reference sequence). With 2 bases clipped from V and 6 bases from J, the junction kept 2 bases outside the gene matches. In DNA, the CDR3 is TGTGCCAGTAGTATACCAGGGGGCGATGGCTACACCTTC. Residues: CASSIPGGDGYTF.

The chain couples TRBV6-5 to TRBJ1-3; D gene uncertain. The germline V gene encodes CDR1 MNHEY and CDR2 SVGAGI. V lost 6 bases and J 0 bases, leaving 12 bases between the germline ends. CDR3 length: 15 amino acids. The CDR3 spells CASRMGASSGNTIYF. The DNA of the CDR3 is TGTGCCAGCAGGATGGGAGCCAGCTCTGGAAACACCATATATTTT.

The chain is built from TRBV10-3 and TRBJ2-1; the match to TRBD2 covers 10 bases. The CDR3 runs to 15 residues. V shed 6 bases, J shed 6 bases, and the junction held 8 bases outside the gene matches. Per germline, CDR1 ENHRY and CDR2 SYGVKD. The CDR3 DNA sequence: TGTGCCATCAGCCGTACGGCTAGCGGGGGCAATGAGCAGTTCTTC. Translating it yields CAISRTASGGNEQFF.

J is TRBJ2-7 and V is TRBV11-3; 9 bases align to TRBD1. Germline CDR1 and CDR2: SGHNT and YENEEA. CDR3 length equals 14 residues. Trimming took 5 bases from V and 4 from J; bases not matched to a gene: 6. The CDR3 coding sequence is TGTGCCAGCAGCCCAGGGACAGGGAGTTACGAGCAGTACTTC. Encoded protein: CASSPGTGSYEQYF.

The gene calls are TRBV7-7 and TRBJ2-1; 9 nucleotides agree with TRBD1. This CDR3 has 15 amino acids. Trimming removed 3 bases from V and 4 bases from J; junction bases left unmatched: 4. Looked up from germline, CDR1 is SSHAT and CDR2 is FNYEAQ (reference sequence). CDR3: CASSFGQGPYNEQFF. CDR3 nucleotides: TGTGCCAGCAGCTTTGGACAGGGGCCATACAATGAGCAGTTCTTC.